This T cell receptor (beta chain) appears in the sequencing data of a study of shared clonotypes between healthy human individuals. General study results and limits: Naive subsets, compared against memory subsets, generally had larger estimated richness values. Generation probability values for non-shared clonotypes were lower than those for clonotypes shared by all four donors.

At deep level, the assay was performed. Profiled with immunoSEQ multiplex PCR; TCRdb holds only in-frame clones, not every one. The sample has about 1 million clones, about three quarters seen once. Germline-derived CDR1 and CDR2 are MNHEY and SVGAGI. The CDR3 contains 13 residues. Trimming took 5 bases from V and 8 from J; bases not matched to a gene: 7. As concerns this clone: The antigen is undetermined.

Each sample came from a Caucasian adult donor living in Nashville, Tennessee. This TCR came from a man aged 18 to 29 in good health. This chain links TRBV6-5 with TRBJ1-2, with TRBD1 identical over 8 bases. The sequenced sample was memory CD4+ T cells sorted from blood. Subset: CD45RA-negative fraction. The CDR3 is CASSVDRVGGYTF. The CDR3 DNA reads TGTGCCAGCAGTGTGGACAGGGTAGGAGGCTACACCTTC.